A selection of T cell receptor beta chains follows, all from one sample in a study of T-cell reconstitution after alpha-beta-depleted transplantation in children. Using its own MiXCR run on the PCR reads, TCRdb lists one record per CDR3 protein. The table lists 250,000 or so distinct CDR3 sequences, 20% to 30% of them singletons. The sequenced sample was PBMCs, mostly from graft donor cells, obtained 360 days after TCRalphabeta/CD19-depleted stem cell transplant. Receptor source: a female patient aged 2 to 10 who had a stem cell transplant for congenital amegakaryocytic thrombocytopenia, so the T cells may come from the graft donor. The CDR3 runs from the conserved cysteine through the conserved F or W. A D gene is named only where the DNA matches it firmly. Expanded clones are given a class, and other clones once, few, many or no size at all.

V: TRBV15
length: 13
size: many
J: TRBJ1-4
D: .
DNA: TGTGCCACCCAGGGGAGAACTAATGAAAAACTGTTTTTT
CDR3: CATQGRTNEKLFF

V: TRBV5-1
length: 13
size: .
J: TRBJ2-2
D: .
DNA: TGCGCCAGCAGCTCACAAGGGCCCGGGGAGCTGTTTTTT
CDR3: CASSSQGPGELFF

V: TRBV7-9
length: 16
size: few
J: TRBJ2-2
D: .
DNA: TGTGCCAGCAGCTTAGCGCGGGATCGGGACACCGGGGAGCTGTTTTTT
CDR3: CASSLARDRDTGELFF

V: TRBV29-1
length: 13
size: many
J: TRBJ2-3
D: .
DNA: TGCAGCGTATCTTTGGGCCGGAGCCCATCGCAGTATTTT
CDR3: CSVSLGRSPSQYF

V: TRBV4-1
length: 15
size: many
J: TRBJ1-3
D: .
DNA: TGCGCCAGCAGCCGTAAGGGGGTAGAGGGAAACACCATATATTTT
CDR3: CASSRKGVEGNTIYF

V: TRBV7-3
length: 15
size: few
J: TRBJ2-2
D: .
DNA: .
CDR3: CASSPRTGTPGSCFF

V: TRBV5-4
length: 15
size: few
J: TRBJ1-1
D: TRBD1
DNA: TGTGCCAGCAGCCCTTTCGCGACAGGGGACGGTGAAGCTTTCTTT
CDR3: CASSPFATGDGEAFF

V: TRBV20-1
length: 12
size: many
J: TRBJ2-1
D: .
DNA: TGCAGTGTCGGGACTTCCTACAATGAGCAGTTCTTC
CDR3: CSVGTSYNEQFF

V: TRBV3-1
length: 13
size: .
J: TRBJ2-3
D: .
DNA: TGTGCCAGCAGCCAAGGAGGTACAGATACGCAGTATTTT
CDR3: CASSQGGTDTQYF

V: TRBV10-2
length: 14
size: many
J: TRBJ2-2
D: .
DNA: TGCGCCAGCGCCGACAAGGGGGTCACCGGGGAGCTGTTTTTT
CDR3: CASADKGVTGELFF

V: TRBV28
length: 15
size: .
J: TRBJ2-7
D: .
DNA: TGTGCCAGCAGTTTTCTTCGGAGTCTCGGCGGGGAGCAGTACTTC
CDR3: CASSFLRSLGGEQYF

V: TRBV20-1
length: 12
size: .
J: TRBJ2-7
D: .
DNA: TGCAGTGCTAGAGTTCGGAGCTACGAGCAGTACTTC
CDR3: CSARVRSYEQYF

V: TRBV3-1
length: 17
size: once
J: TRBJ2-6
D: TRBD1
DNA: TGTGCCAGCAGTCCCGGGACAGGTTACTCTGGGGCCAACGTCCTGACTTTC
CDR3: CASSPGTGYSGANVLTF

V: TRBV5-1
length: 15
size: .
J: TRBJ2-1
D: TRBD1
DNA: TGCGCCAGCCAGCCGGGACAGGGCTCCTACAATGAGCAGTTCTTC
CDR3: CASQPGQGSYNEQFF

V: TRBV29-1
length: 13
size: few
J: TRBJ1-5
D: .
DNA: TGCAGCGCCTTAACGACAGCTAATCAGCCCCAGCATTTT
CDR3: CSALTTANQPQHF

V: TRBV29-1
length: 13
size: .
J: TRBJ1-1
D: TRBD1
DNA: TGCAGCGTTAGGAAAACGGACAGGGGAGAAGCTTTCTTT
CDR3: CSVRKTDRGEAFF

V: TRBV15
length: 13
size: once
J: TRBJ2-7
D: .
DNA: TGTGCCACCAGCAGAGAAAGAAGGGACGAGCAGTACTTC
CDR3: CATSRERRDEQYF

V: TRBV24-1
length: 16
size: few
J: TRBJ2-5
D: TRBD2
DNA: TGTGCCACCAGTGACCAGTTAGCGGGAGGAAGGGAGACCCAGTACTTC
CDR3: CATSDQLAGGRETQYF

V: TRBV10-3
length: 17
size: few
J: TRBJ1-4
D: .
DNA: TGTGCCATCAGTGGTTCCACTGCCGGGTCGGCTAATGAAAAACTGTTTTTT
CDR3: CAISGSTAGSANEKLFF

V: TRBV11-2
length: 15
size: few
J: TRBJ2-1
D: TRBD1
DNA: TGTGCCAGCAGCAAGGACAGGAGCTCCTACAATGAGCAGTTCTTC
CDR3: CASSKDRSSYNEQFF